The 24 T cell receptor beta chains reported below all come from one sample, sequenced in a study of blood T cell repertoires in COVID-19. The method was immunoSEQ multiplex PCR; TCRdb's version includes in-frame clones alone and lacks a portion of them. This sample has 330,000 or so clones, with approximately 89% found just once. Material for sequencing was peripheral blood. The receptor set was obtained from a woman aged 55-69 years with COVID-19, enrolled during active disease.

The chain couples TRBV19 to TRBJ1-6; the D is unclear. CDR3 length equals 13 residues. Germline CDR1 and CDR2: LNHDA and SQIVND (reference sequence). V was clipped by 3 bases and J by 9 bases, with 9 bases between them. The CDR3 is CASSIEGGSPLHF. CDR3 DNA sequence: TGTGCCAGTAGTATTGAGGGAGGTTCACCCCTCCACTTT.

The gene calls are TRBV6-1 and TRBJ1-2; a possible D gene is TRBD1 (5 bases). The germline V gene has CDR1 MNHNS and CDR2 SASEGT. The CDR3 covers 15 residues. Trimming took 2 bases from V and 6 from J, leaving 16 bases between them. The chain's CDR3 is CASSERNRIYDGYTF. For the CDR3, the DNA is TGTGCCAGCAGTGAAAGGAACAGGATATATGATGGCTACACCTTC.

The rearrangement joins TRBV7-2 to TRBJ2-7; 9 bases are a match to TRBD1. The CDR3 covers 14 residues. Trimming removed 4 bases from V and 5 bases from J; junction bases left unmatched: 6. Germline-derived CDR1 and CDR2 are SGHTA and FQGNSA. CDR3 protein: CASSSGTGKDEQYF. The CDR3 DNA reads TGTGCCAGCAGCTCCGGGACAGGGAAGGACGAGCAGTACTTC.

The V call is TRBV18, the J call TRBJ2-3, with 9 bases fitting TRBD1. Germline loops: CDR1 KGHSH, CDR2 LQKENI. CDR3 size: 16 residues. V was clipped by 6 bases and J by 2 bases; unmatched bases: 9. The CDR3 DNA reads TGTGCCAGCTCTCCTACAGGGGGCACGACCACAGATACGCAGTATTTT. It encodes CASSPTGGTTTDTQYF. Together with reference TRBV18 and TRBJ2-3, the CDR3 gives the full variable domain: NAGVMQNPRHLVRRRGQEARLRCSPMKGHSHVYWYRQLPEEGLKFMVYLQKENIIDESGMPKERFSAEFPKEGPSILRIQQVVRGDSAAYFCASSPTGGTTTDTQYFGPGTRLTVL.

Written as DNA, the CDR3 is TGTGCCAGCAGAGATCGGACAGGGATGAACACTGAAGCTTTCTTT. Amino acid sequence: CASRDRTGMNTEAFF. The chain uses TRBV6-5 and TRBJ1-1; 8 positions match TRBD1. Per the germline V gene, CDR1 is MNHEY and CDR2 is SVGAGI. Unmatched junction bases numbered 6, after V lost 6 bases and J lost 0 bases. The CDR3 has 15 amino acids.

This chain links TRBV2 with TRBJ2-3, with 8 positions matching TRBD1. The trim removed 5 bases at V and 3 bases at J, leaving 10 bases unmatched. Germline V gene sequence: CDR1 SNHLY, CDR2 FYNNEI. The CDR3 has 16 amino acids. This CDR3 reads CASSFQGALSTDTQYF. In DNA, the CDR3 is TGTGCCAGCAGTTTTCAGGGGGCCCTAAGTACAGATACGCAGTATTTT.

This clone has just a few counts. This chain links TRBV7-8 with TRBJ1-1, with 10 positions matching TRBD1. Trimming took 4 bases from V and 5 from J; bases not matched to a gene: 10. There are 16 residues in the CDR3. CDR1 is SGHVS, CDR2 FQNEAQ, per germline. This chain's CDR3 is CASSSRDRGVITEAFF. In nucleotides, the CDR3 is TGTGCCAGCAGCTCCCGGGACAGGGGTGTAATAACTGAAGCTTTCTTT. Variable domain in full (rest from reference TRBV7-8 and TRBJ1-1): GAGVSQSPRYKVAKRGQDVALRCDPISGHVSLFWYQQALGQGPEFLTYFQNEAQLDKSGLPSDRFFAERPEGSVSTLKIQRTQQEDSAVYLCASSSRDRGVITEAFFGQGTRLTVV.

In its sample, this clone was seen once. V and J are TRBV3-1 (or the pseudogene TRBV3-2) and TRBJ1-3, with 8 bases lining up with TRBD1. The trim removed 6 bases at V and 0 bases at J, leaving 7 bases unmatched. CDR1 LGHDT and CDR2 YNNKEL come from the germline V gene (reference sequence). CDR3 length: 16 residues. The CDR3 protein is CASRETGALSGNTIYF. The CDR3, as DNA: TGTGCCAGCAGGGAGACAGGGGCCCTCTCTGGAAACACCATATATTTT.

This clone turned up a few times. The chain has TRBV15 and TRBJ1-1; TRBD1 agrees at 9 bases. CDR3 length: 14 amino acids. The J segment lost 11 bases and the V segment lost 2 bases, leaving 9 bases of the junction unmatched. The V gene's germline CDR1 is LNHNV and CDR2 YYDKDF (reference sequence). The chain's CDR3 is CATSRSGTGLVAFF. In DNA form, the CDR3 reads TGTGCCACCAGCAGATCCGGGACAGGGCTGGTGGCTTTCTTT.

V is TRBV11-2 and J is TRBJ2-1, with 7 bases that match TRBD2. CDR1 and CDR2 (germline): SGHAT, FQNNGV. CDR3 size: 15 residues. V gave up 3 bases and J gave up 5 bases; unmatched junction bases: 7. CDR3 sequence (DNA): TGTGCCAGCAGCTTTGGGCGGGGGTTGAACAATGAGCAGTTCTTC. Translating gives CASSFGRGLNNEQFF. The variable domain in full, with the rest retrieved from reference TRBV11-2 and TRBJ2-1, is EAGVAQSPRYKIIEKRQSVAFWCNPISGHATLYWYQQILGQGPKLLIQFQNNGVVDDSQLPKDRFSAERLKGVDSTLKIQPAKLEDSAVYLCASSFGRGLNNEQFFGPGTRLTVL.

This clone came up once. This chain links TRBV6-5 with TRBJ2-2, with 7 bases identical to TRBD1. The CDR3 runs to 13 residues. Germline V gives CDR1 MNHEY, CDR2 SVGAGI. The V gene end was trimmed by 3 bases and the J gene end by 7 bases; junction bases not matched to a gene: 2. The CDR3 bases are TGTGCCAGCAGTTATGGGACAGACGGGGAGCTGTTTTTT. This encodes CASSYGTDGELFF.

The chain employs TRBV10-1 and TRBJ1-1; D is perhaps TRBD1 (5 bases). This CDR3 spans 14 amino acids. Looked up from germline, CDR1 is WNHNN and CDR2 is SYGVQD (reference sequence). V dropped 4 bases and J dropped 8 bases, with 17 bases sitting between them. CDR3 in DNA: TGCGCCAGCAGTGTCCCGTTTTGGACACCCGAAGCTTTCTTT. Amino acid sequence: CASSVPFWTPEAFF.

The chain carries TRBV2 and TRBJ1-2; maybe TRBD1 (5 bases). Between the trimmed V and J ends, which lost 1 base and 5 bases, there was a span of 8 bases. CDR1 is SNHLY, CDR2 FYNNEI, per germline. This CDR3 contains 13 residues. For the CDR3, the DNA is TGTGCCAGCAGTGAAGTGCAGGGATATGGCTACACCTTC. Amino acid sequence: CASSEVQGYGYTF.

This chain joins TRBV12-5 and TRBJ1-4; TRBD1 aligns across 8 bases. The V gene end was trimmed by 5 bases and the J gene end by 4 bases; junction bases not matched to a gene: 3. Per germline, CDR1 LGHNT and CDR2 FRNRAP. The CDR3 consists of 14 residues. The CDR3 protein is CASGPGQVNEKLFF. The DNA for the CDR3 is TGTGCTAGTGGTCCGGGACAGGTTAATGAAAAACTGTTTTTT.

J is TRBJ2-3 and V is TRBV25-1, with 10 bases identical to TRBD1. V trimming: 3 bases; J trimming: 3 bases; junction bases outside the gene matches: 3. The CDR3 extends over 15 amino acids. Germline lookup yields CDR1 MGHDK and CDR2 SYGVNS. This CDR3 is CASSDRDRGTDTQYF. The CDR3 DNA reads as TGTGCCAGCAGTGACCGGGACAGGGGAACAGATACGCAGTATTTT.

This chain connects TRBV7-8 to TRBJ1-5; maybe TRBD1 (6 bases). Germline lookup yields CDR1 SGHVS and CDR2 FQNEAQ. V was clipped by 8 bases and J by 5 bases, with 22 bases between them. This CDR3 has 16 residues. The CDR3: CASSPPGARGDQPQHF. The CDR3 DNA is TGTGCCAGCTCTCCCCCGGGGGCGCGGGGGGATCAGCCCCAGCATTTT.

The rearrangement joins TRBV28 to TRBJ1-2, with TRBD1 as a possible D gene (5 bases). The V gene's germline CDR1 is MDHEN and CDR2 SYDVKM. The CDR3 sequence is 15 residues long. V was pared by 6 bases and J by 1 base, with 15 bases between. The CDR3 bases are TGTGCCAGCAGGACTTTACAGGACCATAACTATGGCTACACCTTC. Translated, it gives CASRTLQDHNYGYTF.

V usage is TRBV6-5 and J usage is TRBJ1-4, with 7 bases matching TRBD1. The CDR3 totals 14 residues. J was trimmed by 8 bases and V by 5 bases; bases with no gene match: 8. Looked up from germline, CDR1 is MNHEY and CDR2 is SVGAGI. The DNA of the CDR3 is TGTGCCAGCAGTCCCCCAGGGGGTGGCGAAAAACTGTTTTTT. Translated: CASSPPGGGEKLFF.

V usage is TRBV18 and J usage is TRBJ1-6; maybe TRBD1 (5 bases). CDR3 length equals 15 residues. Germline V gene lookup returns CDR1 KGHSH and CDR2 LQKENI. Trimming removed 3 bases at V and 10 bases at J, with 16 bases between. The CDR3 DNA reads TGTGCCAGCTCACCCGGGGGAAGTGGGGAATCACCCCTCCACTTT. This encodes CASSPGGSGESPLHF. Drawing the rest from reference TRBV18 and TRBJ1-6, the complete variable domain is NAGVMQNPRHLVRRRGQEARLRCSPMKGHSHVYWYRQLPEEGLKFMVYLQKENIIDESGMPKERFSAEFPKEGPSILRIQQVVRGDSAAYFCASSPGGSGESPLHFGNGTRLTVT.

This chain connects TRBV4-1 to TRBJ2-1, with 9 bases matching TRBD1. CDR1 and CDR2 (germline): MGHRA, YSYEKL. V lost 3 bases, J lost 5 bases, and 5 bases stayed unmatched. This CDR3 spans 15 amino acids. For the CDR3, the DNA is TGCGCCAGCAGCCATACAGGGGGCAAGGACAATGAGCAGTTCTTC. Its protein is CASSHTGGKDNEQFF.

The chain is built from TRBV5-1 and TRBJ2-3; D might be TRBD2 (6 bases). Looked up from germline, CDR1 is SGHRS and CDR2 is YFSETQ. Trimming took 2 bases from V and 5 from J, leaving 15 bases between them. The CDR3 contains 15 residues. As DNA, the CDR3 is TGCGCCAGCAGCTTTCTGCGGGACCCCCGAGATACGCAGTATTTT. The encoded protein is CASSFLRDPRDTQYF.

Note on this clone: At one end, the junction sequence differs from germline, possibly due to a read error. V gene TRBV30 combines with J gene TRBJ1-2; TRBD1 is a possible D gene (6 bases). The length of the CDR3 is 12 residues. Germline CDR1 and CDR2: GTSNPN and SVGIG (reference sequence). This CDR3 is CAWDGSGTTLTF. The CDR3 DNA reads TGTGCCTGGGACGGTTCGGGGACAACGCTGACATTC.

This sequence joins TRBV6-1 and TRBJ1-4, with D possibly matching TRBD1 (5 bases). The CDR3 totals 11 residues. Germline CDR1 is MNHNS and CDR2 is SASEGT. The V gene lost 1 base and the J gene lost 16 bases, with 10 bases spanning the gap. CDR3 nucleotide sequence: TGTGCCAGCAGTGAAGTGGGCCAGGGGTTTTTT. Translated: CASSEVGQGFF.

The chain links TRBV5-1 to TRBJ2-7; 9 nucleotides agree with TRBD1. The germline CDR1 and CDR2 sequences are SGHRS and YFSETQ. V shed 4 bases and J 5 bases; nucleotides not matched to a gene: 10. The CDR3 covers 15 residues. The CDR3 region is CASSRGTGLWDEQYF. CDR3 in DNA: TGCGCCAGCAGCCGAGGGACAGGGCTTTGGGACGAGCAGTACTTC.